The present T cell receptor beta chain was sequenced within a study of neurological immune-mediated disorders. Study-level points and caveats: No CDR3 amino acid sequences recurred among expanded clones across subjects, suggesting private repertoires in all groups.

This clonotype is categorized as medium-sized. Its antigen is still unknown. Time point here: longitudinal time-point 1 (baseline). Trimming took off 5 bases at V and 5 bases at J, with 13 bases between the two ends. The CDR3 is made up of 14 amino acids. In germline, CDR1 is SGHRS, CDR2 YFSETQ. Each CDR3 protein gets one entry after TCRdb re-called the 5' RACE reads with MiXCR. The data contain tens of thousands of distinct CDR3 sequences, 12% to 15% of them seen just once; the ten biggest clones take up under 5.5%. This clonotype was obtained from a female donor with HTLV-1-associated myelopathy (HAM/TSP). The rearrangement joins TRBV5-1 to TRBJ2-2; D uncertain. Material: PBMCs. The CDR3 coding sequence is TGCGCCAGCAGTAAGGAGTGGGCGACCGGGGAGCTGTTTTTT. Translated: CASSKEWATGELFF.